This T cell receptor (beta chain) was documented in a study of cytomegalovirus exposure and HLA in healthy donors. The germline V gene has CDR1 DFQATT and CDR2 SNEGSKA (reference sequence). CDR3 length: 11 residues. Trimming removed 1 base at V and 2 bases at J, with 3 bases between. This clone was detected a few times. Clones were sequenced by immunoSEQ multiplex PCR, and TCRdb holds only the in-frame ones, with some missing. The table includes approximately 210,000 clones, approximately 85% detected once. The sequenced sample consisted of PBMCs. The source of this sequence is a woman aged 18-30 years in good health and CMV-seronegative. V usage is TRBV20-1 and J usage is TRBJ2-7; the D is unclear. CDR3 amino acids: CSARATYEQYF. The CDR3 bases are TGCAGTGCTAGAGCTACCTACGAGCAGTACTTC.